Many counts were recorded for the clone carrying this TCR beta chain. Its antigen is still unknown. This entry is derived from a study of T-cell reconstitution after alpha-beta-depleted transplantation in children. Study results and limitations: Reportedly, alpha-beta T cells present about two months post-transplant originated from several hundred expanded clones of graft origin. T-cell numbers and diversity one year post-transplant derived largely from freshly generated T cells.

Unique molecular identifiers were used in preparing the TCRbeta library. TCRdb recomputed calls from the PCR reads with MiXCR, one row per CDR3 protein. Here the sample spans approximately 490,000 distinct CDR3 sequences, about 10% being singletons. This CDR3 is built from 14 residues. Germline CDR1 is MNHEY and CDR2 is SVGAGI. V was trimmed by 2 bases and J by 2 bases, leaving 10 bases between them. The sample was PBMCs, taken before TCRalphabeta/CD19-depleted stem cell transplant. The sequence derives from a child aged 2 to 10 with inherited bone marrow failure, due to receive a stem cell transplant. This sequence joins TRBV6-5 and TRBJ2-7, with D possibly matching TRBD1 (6 bases). The CDR3: CASSYRDTTYEQYF. The DNA for the CDR3 is TGTGCCAGCAGTTACCGGGACACCACCTACGAGCAGTACTTC.